The 2 T cell receptor beta chains listed next were all sequenced from one sample in a study of T cell repertoires in cytomegalovirus infection. Their cognate antigens are unknown. TCRdb used MiXCR to reprocess the reads, holding one entry per CDR3 protein. The data show 100,000 to 150,000 distinct CDR3 sequences, 25% to 35% seen once. Sample: CD8+ T cells from cultured PBMCs, taken from culture after CMV antigen stimulation. These receptors were collected from a human donor in good health (CMV status not recorded). Some clones in this sample may be carry-over from other donors' samples.

This clonotype was detected ten times or more. The chain joins TRBV6-5 to TRBJ2-2; possible D gene TRBD2, 5 bases. Germline V gene lookup returns CDR1 MNHEY and CDR2 SVGAGI. This CDR3 is 16 amino acids long. Trimming removed 4 bases from V and 4 bases from J, with 16 bases in between. In nucleotides, the CDR3 is TGTGCCAGCAGTTCCTTGTTACTTGCGGGCACCGGGGAGCTGTTTTTT. Encoded protein: CASSSLLLAGTGELFF.

This clonotype has only a few counts. The V gene is TRBV6-5, the J gene TRBJ2-6, with TRBD1 identical over 9 bases. Per the germline V gene, CDR1 is MNHEY and CDR2 is SVGAGI. CDR3 size: 18 residues. Trimming cost V 6 bases and J 4 bases; bases outside gene matches: 13. CDR3 nucleotide sequence: TGTGCCAGCAGGGGGAGTTGGACAGGGGTGGCGGGGGCCAACGTCCTGACTTTC. Encoded protein: CASRGSWTGVAGANVLTF.